This paragraph reports one T cell receptor (beta chain). This sample was included in a study of T cell responses to AZD1222 COVID-19 vaccine. Assay: immunoSEQ multiplex PCR; the TCRdb copy retains only in-frame clones and omits some. The sample carries approximately 150,000 clones, about nine tenths recorded once. V was cut by 4 bases and J by 4 bases, with 8 bases left in between. Germline-derived CDR1 and CDR2 are SQVTM and ANQGSEA. The CDR3 has 12 amino acids. This clonotype was obtained from an adult who received the AZD1222 COVID-19 vaccine. The rearrangement links TRBV29-1 to TRBJ2-1, with no clear D. The source material was peripheral blood, sampled 28 days after the second AZD1222 dose. This CDR3 reads CSVVAVYNEQFF. The CDR3 region has the DNA TGCAGCGTTGTGGCGGTATACAATGAGCAGTTCTTC.